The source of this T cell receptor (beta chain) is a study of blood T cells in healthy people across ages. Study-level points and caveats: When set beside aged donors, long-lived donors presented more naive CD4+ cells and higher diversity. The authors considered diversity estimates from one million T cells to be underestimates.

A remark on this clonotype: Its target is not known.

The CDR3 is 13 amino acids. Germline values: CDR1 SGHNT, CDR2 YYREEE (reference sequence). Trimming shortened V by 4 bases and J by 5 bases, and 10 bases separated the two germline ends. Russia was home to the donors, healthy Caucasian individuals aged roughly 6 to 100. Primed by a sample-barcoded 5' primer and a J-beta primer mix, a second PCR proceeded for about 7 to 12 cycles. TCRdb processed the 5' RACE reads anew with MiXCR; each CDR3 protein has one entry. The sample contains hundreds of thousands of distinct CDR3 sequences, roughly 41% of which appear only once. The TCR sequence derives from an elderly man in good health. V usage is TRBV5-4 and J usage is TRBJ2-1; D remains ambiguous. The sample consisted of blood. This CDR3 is CASSLRADNEQFF. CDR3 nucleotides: TGTGCCAGCAGCCTTAGGGCCGACAATGAGCAGTTCTTC. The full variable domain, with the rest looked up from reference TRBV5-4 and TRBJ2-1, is ETGVTQSPTHLIKTRGQQVTLRCSSQSGHNTVSWYQQALGQGPQFIFQYYREEENGRGNFPPRFSGLQFPNYSSELNVNALELDDSALYLCASSLRADNEQFFGPGTRLTVL.